The 26 T cell receptor beta chains listed next were all sequenced from one sample in a study of blood T cell repertoires in COVID-19. The repertoire was sequenced with immunoSEQ multiplex PCR; TCRdb's copy has only in-frame clones and lacks some. The table has about 250,000 clones, more than 65% seen once. Sequencing used PBMCs or T cells enriched from blood (not recorded which). Receptor source: a man aged 50 to 59 who had recovered from COVID-19.

The V call is TRBV28, the J call TRBJ2-3; tentative D call: TRBD1 (6 bases). This CDR3 has 14 residues. Trimming shortened V by 6 bases and J by 3 bases, and 13 bases separated the two germline ends. The V gene's germline CDR1 is MDHEN and CDR2 SYDVKM. The DNA for the CDR3 is TGTGCCAGCAGGGACAGTTTGGGAACAGATACGCAGTATTTT. This codes for CASRDSLGTDTQYF.

V and J are TRBV6-5 and TRBJ2-1, with D possibly TRBD2 on 7 matching bases. CDR1 MNHEY and CDR2 SVGAGI come from the germline V gene. The CDR3 sequence is 15 residues long. Trimming stripped 5 bases from V and 9 bases from J, with 20 bases between. In DNA, the CDR3 is TGTGCCAGCAGTACCGAGGGGGGGCGAAGGGGTGAGCAGTTCTTC. Translation: CASSTEGGRRGEQFF.

In DNA, the CDR3 is TGTGCCACCAGTGATTTGGGGCAGTTCCAAGAGACCCAGTACTTC. This sequence encodes CATSDLGQFQETQYF. V is TRBV24-1 and J is TRBJ2-5; no firm D call. Between the trimmed V and J ends, which lost 0 bases and 1 base, there was a span of 8 bases. Germline V lookup: CDR1 KGHDR, CDR2 SFDVKD. This CDR3 contains 15 residues.

V usage is TRBV5-6 and J usage is TRBJ1-6; D not resolved. The V gene lost 0 bases and the J gene lost 0 bases, with 4 bases spanning the gap. CDR1 SGHDT and CDR2 YYEEEE come from the germline V gene. The CDR3 extends over 15 amino acids. The CDR3 region has the DNA TGTGCCAGCAGCTTGGAGAGCTCCTATAATTCACCCCTCCACTTT. Amino acid sequence: CASSLESSYNSPLHF. Variable domain in full (rest from reference TRBV5-6 and TRBJ1-6): DAGVTQSPTHLIKTRGQQVTLRCSPKSGHDTVSWYQQALGQGPQFIFQYYEEEERQRGNFPDRFSGHQFPNYSSELNVNALLLGDSALYLCASSLESSYNSPLHFGNGTRLTVT.

The chain links TRBV7-9 to TRBJ2-7; D gene uncertain. Trimming cost V 4 bases and J 5 bases, with 12 bases left between them. CDR3 size: 13 residues. Germline CDR1 and CDR2: SEHNR and FQNEAQ (reference sequence). The CDR3 DNA is TGTGCCAGCAGCTCGTTGGCCCAAAACGAGCAGTACTTC. Its protein product is CASSSLAQNEQYF.

V and J are TRBV5-1 and TRBJ2-5; D perhaps matches TRBD1 (6 bases). Germline lookup yields CDR1 SGHRS and CDR2 YFSETQ. With 7 bases removed from V and 5 bases from J, the gap between germline ends came to 18 bases. This CDR3 has 14 residues. The CDR3 sequence: CASLRDIFSETQYF. The CDR3 coding sequence is TGCGCCAGCTTACGGGACATTTTTAGCGAGACCCAGTACTTC.

This clone was detected only a few times. The V gene is TRBV20-1, the J gene TRBJ2-1; possible D gene TRBD2, 6 bases. Trimming cost V 3 bases and J 6 bases, with 21 bases left between them. The germline gives CDR1 DFQATT, CDR2 SNEGSKA (reference sequence). This CDR3 is built from 16 residues. CDR3 protein: CSASFEAGWKGNEQFF. In DNA form, the CDR3 reads TGCAGTGCTAGTTTCGAAGCGGGCTGGAAGGGCAATGAGCAGTTCTTC.

V and J are TRBV18 and TRBJ1-5, with D tentatively TRBD1 (5 bases). The CDR3 is 16 amino acids. The V end lost 0 bases, the J end lost 0 bases, and 9 bases lay between the germline ends. Germline V gene data show CDR1 as KGHSH and CDR2 as LQKENI. Here the CDR3 reads CASSPPTGDSNQPQHF. The DNA of the CDR3 is TGTGCCAGCTCACCACCAACGGGGGATAGCAATCAGCCCCAGCATTTT.

This rearrangement joins TRBV9 to TRBJ2-2; 9 bases are a match to TRBD1. CDR3 length: 18 amino acids. Trimming cost V 0 bases and J 0 bases; bases outside gene matches: 6. Germline V gene data show CDR1 as SGDLS and CDR2 as YYNGEE. As DNA, the CDR3 is TGTGCCAGCAGCGTAGGGGACAGGGCCCTCGCGAACACCGGGGAGCTGTTTTTT. Translated, it gives CASSVGDRALANTGELFF. Looking up the rest from reference TRBV9 and TRBJ2-2 gives the full variable domain: DSGVTQTPKHLITATGQRVTLRCSPRSGDLSVYWYQQSLDQGLQFLIQYYNGEERAKGNILERFSAQQFPDLHSELNLSSLELGDSALYFCASSVGDRALANTGELFFGEGSRLTVL.

The rearrangement uses TRBV10-3 and TRBJ2-7, with a possible D match to TRBD1 (5 bases). Germline V gives CDR1 ENHRY, CDR2 SYGVKD. Between the trimmed V and J ends, which lost 6 bases and 5 bases, there was a span of 11 bases. The CDR3 is made up of 12 amino acids. The CDR3 sequence: CAIRALGDEQYF. The CDR3 region has the DNA TGTGCCATCAGGGCCCTAGGGGACGAGCAGTACTTC.

This clone was seen a handful of times. The chain has TRBV18 and TRBJ2-3; 7 nucleotides align to TRBD1. Per germline, CDR1 KGHSH and CDR2 LQKENI. This CDR3 spans 15 amino acids. With V trimmed by 6 bases and J by 2 bases, 8 bases remained unmatched. The CDR3 loop reads CASSLTGINTDTQYF. In DNA, the CDR3 is TGTGCCAGCTCCCTGACAGGGATAAACACAGATACGCAGTATTTT. Complete variable domain (other parts from reference TRBV18 and TRBJ2-3): NAGVMQNPRHLVRRRGQEARLRCSPMKGHSHVYWYRQLPEEGLKFMVYLQKENIIDESGMPKERFSAEFPKEGPSILRIQQVVRGDSAAYFCASSLTGINTDTQYFGPGTRLTVL.

The genes are TRBV6-5 and TRBJ2-2; possibly TRBD2 for D (6 bases). The CDR3 consists of 13 residues. Trimming took off 11 bases at V and 5 bases at J, with 15 bases between the two ends. Germline CDR1 MNHEY, CDR2 SVGAGI. As DNA, the CDR3 is TGTGCCGGGACTGGTAAATCTACCGGGGAGCTGTTTTTT. Protein product: CAGTGKSTGELFF.

This clone showed up just once. The chain uses TRBV5-1 and TRBJ1-3, with 8 nucleotides matching TRBD1. The CDR3 contains 17 residues. Germline V CDR1 and CDR2: SGHRS, YFSETQ. The J segment lost 6 bases and the V segment lost 4 bases, leaving 15 bases of the junction unmatched. Here the CDR3 DNA reads TGCGCCAGCAGCCCCTCCTGGGCAGGGGGCATCTCAAACACCATATATTTT. It encodes CASSPSWAGGISNTIYF.

This clone was counted between two and nine times. The chain couples TRBV6-6 to TRBJ2-3; 8 positions agree with TRBD1. J lost 0 bases, V lost 5 bases, and 19 bases had no gene match. CDR1 and CDR2 (germline): MNHNY, SVGAGI (reference sequence). The CDR3 loop spans 20 amino acids. The CDR3 nucleotides are TGTGCCAGCAGTCAAATTGTCCGGGACAGGAGTTTTCCTAGCACAGATACGCAGTATTTT. Translation gives CASSQIVRDRSFPSTDTQYF.

V usage is TRBV7-9 and J usage is TRBJ1-1; perhaps TRBD1 as D (6 bases). Per the germline V gene, CDR1 is SEHNR and CDR2 is FQNEAQ (reference sequence). The CDR3 length is 14 residues. Trimming shortened V by 6 bases and J by 1 base, and 12 bases separated the two germline ends. In nucleotides, the CDR3 is TGTGCCAGCAGACTCCGGGACAAGAACACTGAAGCTTTCTTT. Translating gives CASRLRDKNTEAFF. Full variable domain (missing parts from reference TRBV7-9 and TRBJ1-1): DTGVSQNPRHKITKRGQNVTFRCDPISEHNRLYWYRQTLGQGPEFLTYFQNEAQLEKSRLLSDRFSAERPKGSFSTLEIQRTEQGDSAMYLCASRLRDKNTEAFFGQGTRLTVV.

This clone occurred a few times. The gene calls are TRBV4-1 and TRBJ1-6; possibly TRBD1 for D (6 bases). CDR3 size: 18 residues. Trimming left V 0 bases short and J 2 bases short, with 14 bases between. Germline V gene data show CDR1 as MGHRA and CDR2 as YSYEKL. DNA of the CDR3: TGCGCCAGCAGCCAAGATAGGGGGGGGATCACCTATAATTCACCCCTCCACTTT. It is translated as CASSQDRGGITYNSPLHF.

The V and J genes are TRBV14 and TRBJ2-3; no firm D call. The ends were cut back, 4 bases at V and 6 bases at J, with 11 bases in the middle. Germline CDR1 is SGHDN and CDR2 is FVKESK. CDR3 size: 13 residues. The CDR3 spells CASSPRPGDTQYF. CDR3 nucleotide sequence: TGTGCCAGCAGCCCCCGCCCCGGGGATACGCAGTATTTT.

The V and J genes are TRBV25-1 and TRBJ2-2; 11 nucleotides align to TRBD1. This CDR3 contains 16 residues. Germline assignment: CDR1 MGHDK and CDR2 SYGVNS. The ends lost 5 bases at V and 5 bases at J; junction bases unmatched: 7. The chain's CDR3 is CASSRAGTGGTGELFF. The CDR3 nucleotides are TGTGCCAGCAGTCGTGCGGGGACAGGGGGTACCGGGGAGCTGTTTTTT.

The V call is TRBV11-2, the J call TRBJ1-1; 8 bases agree with TRBD1. CDR1 SGHAT and CDR2 FQNNGV come from the germline V gene. The CDR3 covers 16 residues. The junction had 13 bases not matched to a gene; V was cut back by 5 bases and J by 5 bases. The CDR3 loop reads CASSPETGARGTEAFF. The CDR3 DNA is TGTGCCAGCAGCCCAGAGACAGGGGCTAGAGGGACTGAAGCTTTCTTT.

The V call is TRBV5-1, the J call TRBJ2-1; perhaps TRBD1 as D (6 bases). Germline V gives CDR1 SGHRS, CDR2 YFSETQ. Trimming shortened V by 4 bases and J by 0 bases, and 11 bases separated the two germline ends. The CDR3 is 15 amino acids. The CDR3 loop is CASSRTGPSYNEQFF. The CDR3 bases are TGCGCCAGCAGCCGAACAGGGCCCTCCTACAATGAGCAGTTCTTC.

The CDR3 sequence is CASSEGQLFTFF. CDR3 nucleotide sequence: TGTGCCAGCAGTGAAGGACAGCTCTTTACTTTCTTT. This chain links TRBV6-1 with TRBJ1-1, with a weak D call TRBD1 (5 bases). The V gene lost 1 base and the J gene lost 12 bases, with 12 bases spanning the gap. The germline V gene has CDR1 MNHNS and CDR2 SASEGT. The CDR3 extends over 12 amino acids.

The CDR3 DNA is TGTGCCAGCAGACCCGGACACTTGGATGGCTACACCTTC. Its protein is CASRPGHLDGYTF. The chain is built from TRBV6-5 and TRBJ1-2; D is perhaps TRBD1 (5 bases). Germline-derived CDR1 and CDR2 are MNHEY and SVGAGI. The CDR3 is made up of 13 amino acids. Trimming removed 6 bases at V and 6 bases at J, with 14 bases between.

This rearrangement joins TRBV7-9 to TRBJ2-7; TRBD2 matches at 13 bases. CDR3 size: 17 residues. Looked up from germline, CDR1 is SEHNR and CDR2 is FQNEAQ (reference sequence). Trimming at V came to 1 base and at J to 2 bases, leaving 5 bases not matched to a gene. The DNA for the CDR3 is TGTGCCAGCAGCTTAGAGGCGGGACTAGCGGGGACCTACGAGCAGTACTTC. Its protein product is CASSLEAGLAGTYEQYF.

The V and J genes are TRBV7-6 and TRBJ2-2; TRBD2 matches 10 bases. The V gene end was trimmed by 5 bases and the J gene end by 3 bases; junction bases not matched to a gene: 3. Germline CDR1 and CDR2: SGHVS and FNYEAQ. The CDR3 is made up of 15 amino acids. CDR3 protein: CASSTSGAYTGELFF. CDR3 bases: TGTGCCAGCAGCACTAGCGGGGCCTACACCGGGGAGCTGTTTTTT. The whole variable domain, filled in from reference TRBV7-6 and TRBJ2-2, reads GAGVSQSPRYKVTKRGQDVALRCDPISGHVSLYWYRQALGQGPEFLTYFNYEAQQDKSGLPNDRFSAERPEGSISTLTIQRTEQRDSAMYRCASSTSGAYTGELFFGEGSRLTVL.

The V gene is TRBV3-1 (or the pseudogene TRBV3-2), the J gene TRBJ1-2; 9 nucleotides match TRBD1. There are 16 residues in the CDR3. Losses at the gene ends were 5 bases for V and 6 bases for J; bases not matched to a gene: 13. Germline-derived CDR1 and CDR2 are LGHDT and YNNKEL (reference sequence). The CDR3 loop is CASSAPLGQGLDGYTF. The CDR3 coding sequence is TGTGCCAGCAGCGCCCCCTTAGGACAGGGGTTGGATGGCTACACCTTC.

The rearrangement uses TRBV12-3 or TRBV12-4 and TRBJ2-3; D is undetermined. This CDR3 contains 12 residues. V was clipped by 6 bases and J by 5 bases, with 9 bases between them. CDR3 DNA: TGTGCCAGCAGGGAAAGACTAGATACGCAGTATTTT. It codes for CASRERLDTQYF.